A selection of T cell receptor beta chains follows, all from one sample in a study of blood T cell repertoires in COVID-19. Method: immunoSEQ multiplex PCR; TCRdb's copy keeps in-frame clones and lacks some. The sample shows approximately 54,000 clones, more than 65% of them seen only once. Material for sequencing was peripheral blood. The source of these receptors is a human donor in a cohort sampled during active COVID-19. Both conserved end residues are part of each CDR3. D genes are given only for firm matches. Not every row has a clone size; where given, it reads once, few, many or a size class.

clone_size d_call j_call v_call cdr3_nt cdr3_aa
few - TRBJ1-5 TRBV7-2 TGTGCCAGCAGCTCGACCGGACTCGGTAATCAGCCCCAGCATTTT CASSSTGLGNQPQHF
- TRBD1 TRBJ1-5 TRBV18 TGTGCCAGCTCACCTGAGACAGGGGATGGACCCCAGCATTTT CASSPETGDGPQHF
- - TRBJ1-2 TRBV28 TGTGCCAGCAGTCTCCGGGATCAGGACGGCTACACCTTC CASSLRDQDGYTF
- TRBD2 TRBJ2-3 TRBV5-1 TGCGCCAGCAGCTTGGGGCTCGGACTAGGCGGAGATACGCAGTATTTT CASSLGLGLGGDTQYF
few - TRBJ1-5 TRBV15 TGTGCCACGGTCGGGGATGGCAATCAGCCCCAGCATTTT CATVGDGNQPQHF
- TRBD2 TRBJ2-1 TRBV2 TGTGCCAGCACCGGGACTAGTGGCTATGAGCAGTTCTTC CASTGTSGYEQFF
- - TRBJ1-5 TRBV5-5 TGTGCCAGCAGCTTGGATGGGCAGGGGTATGGCCAGCCCCAGCATTTT CASSLDGQGYGQPQHF
- TRBD1 TRBJ1-1 TRBV7-2 TGTGCCAGCAGCTTAGTATCAGGGGGGACTGAAGCTTTCTTT CASSLVSGGTEAFF
- TRBD1 TRBJ2-7 TRBV5-6 TGTGCCAGCAGCTTGGATAGGTACACAGGGGGCTACGAGCAGTACTTC CASSLDRYTGGYEQYF
few - TRBJ1-1 TRBV7-9 TGTGCCAGCAGCCACCCGGCTCGGGGGACTGAAGCTTTCTTT CASSHPARGTEAFF
once TRBD1 TRBJ2-7 TRBV5-3 TGTGCCAGAAGCCCTAAGGCCGGGACAGGGCGGTACGAGCAGTACTTC CARSPKAGTGRYEQYF
- - TRBJ2-7 TRBV6-2/TRBV6-3 TGTGCCAGCAGTTACGCAGGGATCCGGTACGAGCAGTACTTC CASSYAGIRYEQYF
- TRBD2 TRBJ2-2 TRBV2 TGTGCCAGCAGTCGGACTAGCGGGAGAACCGGGGAGCTGTTTTTT CASSRTSGRTGELFF
- TRBD2 TRBJ2-5 TRBV6-5 TGTGCCAGCAGCCGACTAGCGTCGGAGACCCAGTACTTC CASSRLASETQYF
- TRBD1 TRBJ1-2 TRBV5-4 TGTGCCAGCAGCTTGGGGGACAGGATCATAGCTAACTATGGCTACACCTTC CASSLGDRIIANYGYTF
many TRBD2 TRBJ2-5 TRBV10-1 TGCGCCAGCAGCCTCCCGGGAACTAGCGGAAACCAAGAGACCCAGTACTTC CASSLPGTSGNQETQYF
- - TRBJ2-1 TRBV5-4 TGTGCCAGCAGTCTACTAGCCCGCTCCTACAATGAGCAGTTCTTC CASSLLARSYNEQFF
- TRBD1 TRBJ1-3 TRBV3-1/TRBV3-2 TGTGCCAGCAGCCAAGATTGGCAGGGGGTGAACACCATATATTTT CASSQDWQGVNTIYF
- TRBD2 TRBJ2-5 TRBV3-1/TRBV3-2 TGTGCCAGCAGCCAGAATAGCGGGAGCTCAGAGACCCAGTACTTC CASSQNSGSSETQYF
- - TRBJ2-7 TRBV14 TGTGCCAGCAGCCAAGATTTTTTTCCCACTTGTTTCGGGCAGTACTTC CASSQDFFPTCFGQYF
- TRBD1 TRBJ2-2 TRBV10-3 TGTGCCATCAGTGAGTCGAGACAGGGGTGGGCCGGGGAGCTGTTTTTT CAISESRQGWAGELFF
once TRBD2 TRBJ2-1 TRBV5-5 TGTGCCAGCAGGGTGACTAGCGGGAGACCCTACAATGAGCAGTTCTTC CASRVTSGRPYNEQFF
once - TRBJ1-2 TRBV30 TGTGCCTGGAGCCCACAGGGATTGCATGGCTACACCTTC CAWSPQGLHGYTF
- TRBD2 TRBJ2-7 TRBV6-5 TGTGCCAGCAGTCGGCCGACTAGCGGGAGTGGGGAGCAGTACTTC CASSRPTSGSGEQYF
- - TRBJ2-1 TRBV28 TGTGCCAGCAGAGGACAGGGGGCGGTTTGGGGACTAGCGGTAGACAATGAGCAGTTCTTC CASRGQGAVWGLAVDNEQFF
- TRBD1 TRBJ2-1 TRBV14 TGTGCCAGCAGCCACTCCCGGGACAGGGGACGAAATGAGCAGTTCTTC CASSHSRDRGRNEQFF
- TRBD2 TRBJ2-3 TRBV3-1/TRBV3-2 TGTGCCAGCAGCCAAGATCTAACGGCGGGAGTCCCAGATACGCAGTATTTT CASSQDLTAGVPDTQYF
- TRBD2 TRBJ2-3 TRBV19 TGTGCCAGTGGTCGATGTGTGTGCAGCGGGGGAAACCTTAGCACAGATACGCAGTATTTT CASGRCVCSGGNLSTDTQYF
- TRBD2 TRBJ2-3 TRBV2 TGTGCCAGCAGTGAGGCTAGCGGGAGGGCCGCAGATACGCAGTATTTT CASSEASGRAADTQYF
- TRBD1 TRBJ1-1 TRBV6-6 TGTGCCAGCACCGACGACAGGGGTACTACTGAAGCTTTCTTT CASTDDRGTTEAFF
medium-sized - TRBJ1-5 TRBV27 TGTGCCAGCAGTTCATGGGGAGGCGGTCAGCCCCAGCATTTT CASSSWGGGQPQHF
- TRBD1 TRBJ1-5 TRBV28 TGTGCCAGCAGTTTATCCCAGGGGGCAAAGCCCCAGCATTTT CASSLSQGAKPQHF
- TRBD2 TRBJ2-1 TRBV9 TGTGCCAGCAGCGTAGGGGGACTAGGAGACAATGAGCAGTTCTTC CASSVGGLGDNEQFF
- TRBD2 TRBJ2-1 TRBV28 TGTGCCAGCAAAGCGGGGGGGAGTAGCGGGTACAATGAGCAGTTCTTC CASKAGGSSGYNEQFF
- - TRBJ2-1 TRBV19 TGTGCCAGTAGTATCGCAGGGGGAGGAAATGAGCAGTTCTTC CASSIAGGGNEQFF
once - TRBJ2-1 TRBV5-1 TGCGCCAGCAGTGATCCAGCGGTAACCGCCTATGAGCAGTTCTTC CASSDPAVTAYEQFF
- TRBD1 TRBJ2-7 TRBV28 TGTGCCAGCGGATTGGGACAGGGCTCCTACGAGCAGTACTTC CASGLGQGSYEQYF
once - TRBJ2-1 TRBV21-1 TGTGCCAGCAGCAACGAGAGGGCCGGGTCCAATGAGCAGTTCTTC CASSNERAGSNEQFF
once - TRBJ2-5 TRBV5-8 TGTGCCAGCAGCTTGAGCGCTCAAGAGACCCAGTACTTC CASSLSAQETQYF
- TRBD2 TRBJ2-7 TRBV11-3 TGTGCCAGCAGCTCCGGATCTAGCGGGAGACCCGAGCAGTACTTC CASSSGSSGRPEQYF
- - TRBJ2-1 TRBV7-9 TGTGCCAGCAGCTTCCCGACTAGTCGGCGTGGGGATGAGCAGTTCTTC CASSFPTSRRGDEQFF
- TRBD1 TRBJ1-3 TRBV10-3 TGTGCCATCACCGGACAGGGGGAGGGAAACACCATATATTTT CAITGQGEGNTIYF
- - TRBJ2-7 TRBV30 TGTGCCTGGAGTATGGACACTAACTGGGTCTTC CAWSMDTNWVF
- - TRBJ2-7 TRBV15 TGTGCCACCAGCAGCCAGGGGCATTACGAGCAGTACTTC CATSSQGHYEQYF
once - TRBJ1-1 TRBV24-1 TGTGCCACCAGACCTAATACTGTTTCCCAAGCTTTCTTT CATRPNTVSQAFF
- - TRBJ2-7 TRBV11-2 TGTGCCAGCAGCAAAGGTGGAGGGTTGGAGCAGTACTTC CASSKGGGLEQYF